The sequence of this TCR beta chain was determined in a study of neurological immune-mediated disorders. TCRdb processed the 5' RACE reads anew with MiXCR; each CDR3 protein has one entry. The sample has tens of thousands of distinct CDR3 sequences, over 9.5% seen once. Germline V gene lookup returns CDR1 SEHNR and CDR2 FQNEAQ (reference sequence). V lost 9 bases to trimming and J lost 5 bases, with 11 bases between them. The CDR3 runs 12 residues. This clonotype was observed at least ten times. The V and J genes are TRBV7-9 and TRBJ2-1, with D perhaps matching TRBD2 (6 bases). The receptor comes from a man in his 60s in good health. What was sequenced was PBMCs. The CDR3 nucleotides are TGTGCCAGGCAAGGAGGGGACAATGAGCAGTTCTTC. It yields the protein CARQGGDNEQFF. Using reference TRBV7-9 and TRBJ2-1 for the parts outside the CDR3, the full variable domain is DTGVSQNPRHKITKRGQNVTFRCDPISEHNRLYWYRQTLGQGPEFLTYFQNEAQLEKSRLLSDRFSAERPKGSFSTLEIQRTEQGDSAMYLCARQGGDNEQFFGPGTRLTVL.